This T cell receptor beta chain was observed in a study of vaccination effects on CD4 cells after COVID-19. A remark on this clone: Its antigen remains unidentified.

Investigators separated out CD4+ T cells once around nine days of culture had passed. The CDR3 extends over 16 amino acids. The V end lost 1 base, the J end lost 2 bases, and 13 bases lay between the germline ends. CDR1 SGHNT and CDR2 YENEEA come from the germline V gene. The assay was immunoSEQ multiplex PCR, and TCRdb's table has in-frame clones only and misses some. The profile shows about 66,000 clones, approximately 72% of them singletons. This specimen consisted of CD4+ T cells from PBMCs cultured without peptide, obtained before COVID-19 vaccination. This chain joins TRBV11-3 and TRBJ2-3, with D possibly matching TRBD2 (6 bases). The TCR was taken from a human donor who had a prior SARS-CoV-2 infection. The CDR3: CASSLGRGLYTDTQYF. The DNA for the CDR3 is TGTGCCAGCAGCTTAGGGCGGGGTTTGTACACAGATACGCAGTATTTT. The complete variable domain, with remaining parts taken from reference TRBV11-3 and TRBJ2-3, reads EAGVVQSPRYKIIEKKQPVAFWCNPISGHNTLYWYLQNLGQGPELLIRYENEEAVDDSQLPKDRFSAERLKGVDSTLKIQPAELGDSAVYLCASSLGRGLYTDTQYFGPGTRLTVL.